These 9 T cell receptor beta chains were sequenced from one sample in a study of cytomegalovirus exposure and HLA in healthy donors (dated by TCRdb to the late 2010s). Library method: the immunoSEQ multiplex PCR assay. For the multiplex PCR, a mixture combining 60 forward primers for TCR Vbeta segments and 13 reverse primers for TCR Jbeta segments was used. In its TCRdb copy, this immuneACCESS table keeps in-frame sequences only and misses some clones. Where compared with another copy, unresolved V genes explain less than half of these, and the others have no known cause. The sample table records tens of thousands of clones. Together, the top ten hold less than 2% of the sample. The sample comprised PBMCs. Source of these receptors: a woman in her twenties or thirties in good health and CMV-seronegative.

The chain employs TRBV6-1 and TRBJ1-5; 8 bases are a match to TRBD1. CDR1 MNHNS and CDR2 SASEGT come from the germline V gene. V shed 2 bases, J shed 11 bases, and the junction held 14 bases outside the gene matches. The CDR3 has 16 amino acids. The CDR3 nucleotides read TGTGCCAGCAGTGAACCCTCGGACAGGGTCCTTATGGCCCAGCATTTT. Translated: CASSEPSDRVLMAQHF.

As to this clone: The junction does not match germline at one end; this may be a read error. CDR3 in DNA: TGTGCCAGCAGTCTATCGCGGACTTATAGCAATCAGCCCCAGCATTTT. Protein product: CASSLSRTYSNQPQHF. The rearrangement joins TRBV27 to TRBJ1-5, with D unclear. This CDR3 is 16 amino acids long. Germline V gene data show CDR1 as MNHEY and CDR2 as SMNVEV (reference sequence).

This chain uses TRBV4-2 with TRBJ2-7; TRBD2 matches at 12 bases. J was trimmed by 2 bases and V by 0 bases; bases with no gene match: 8. The CDR3 contains 18 residues. Germline lookup yields CDR1 LGHNA and CDR2 YNFKEQ. The DNA of the CDR3 is TGTGCCAGCAGCCAAGATGTAGGGACTAGCGGGTCCCCCTACGAGCAGTACTTC. It encodes CASSQDVGTSGSPYEQYF.

V gene TRBV5-1 combines with J gene TRBJ2-7; perhaps TRBD1 as D (6 bases). This CDR3 contains 15 residues. CDR1 is SGHRS, CDR2 YFSETQ, per germline. The V end was cut by 1 base, the J end by 7 bases, with 18 bases between. The CDR3 DNA reads TGCGCCAGCAGCTTGCTGGGAGCAGGGGCTCAAGAGCAGTACTTC. This codes for CASSLLGAGAQEQYF.

The V call is TRBV20-1, the J call TRBJ1-1; D is ambiguous. Trimming pared 7 bases from V and 3 bases from J, leaving 9 bases between. The CDR3 runs to 11 residues. CDR1 is DFQATT and CDR2 is SNEGSKA in the germline V gene (reference sequence). For the CDR3, the DNA is TGCAGTGAAACGGAGCACACTGAAGCTTTCTTT. It encodes CSETEHTEAFF.

CDR3 residues: CASSPRNTEAFF. DNA for the CDR3: TGTGCCAGCAGCCCCCGTAACACTGAAGCTTTCTTT. V gene TRBV7-9 combines with J gene TRBJ1-1; D gene uncertain. There are 12 residues in the CDR3. CDR1 is SEHNR and CDR2 is FQNEAQ in the germline V gene (reference sequence). V was cut by 5 bases and J by 2 bases, with 6 bases left in between.

The chain couples TRBV28 to TRBJ2-2; a weak D match, TRBD2 (7 bases). Per the germline V gene, CDR1 is MDHEN and CDR2 is SYDVKM. There are 15 residues in the CDR3. Deletions cut 3 bases from V and 5 bases from J, with 13 bases between. The CDR3 protein is CASSFAGASTGELFF. The CDR3 DNA sequence: TGTGCCAGCAGTTTCGCGGGGGCGAGTACCGGGGAGCTGTTTTTT.

The CDR3 DNA sequence: TGTGCCAGTAGTATTGAGACAGCGACTGAAGCTTTCTTT. Translation gives CASSIETATEAFF. The gene calls are TRBV19 and TRBJ1-1; tentative D call: TRBD1 (5 bases). From germline, CDR1 is LNHDA and CDR2 SQIVND (reference sequence). Trimming left V 3 bases short and J 5 bases short, with 10 bases between. The CDR3 has 13 residues.

This chain uses TRBV28 with TRBJ1-1, with no clear D. CDR1 and CDR2 (germline): MDHEN, SYDVKM. CDR3 length: 14 amino acids. Between the trimmed V and J ends, which lost 2 bases and 1 base, there was a span of 8 bases. CDR3 sequence reads: CASSLAGKNTEAFF. The DNA of the CDR3 is TGTGCCAGCAGTTTAGCCGGGAAGAACACTGAAGCTTTCTTT.